This record concerns one T cell receptor beta chain sequence. No antigen is known for it. This sample is drawn from a study of cytomegalovirus exposure and HLA in healthy donors. With 60 Vbeta and 13 Jbeta primers, the PCR was carried out. The protocol was immunoSEQ multiplex PCR, while the TCRdb copy is restricted to in-frame clones and leaves out a portion. The sample has 150,000 or so clones; roughly 75% are singletons. The study, taken as a whole, reports: According to reports, the classifier identified cytomegalovirus status with high specificity and sensitivity.

Looked up from germline, CDR1 is LGHNT and CDR2 is FRNRAP. Trimming cost V 1 base and J 2 bases, with 10 bases left between them. There are 15 residues in the CDR3. The V and J genes are TRBV12-5 and TRBJ2-3, with a possible D match to TRBD2 (6 bases). The TCR comes from a female donor in good health and CMV-seronegative. Sequencing was carried out using PBMCs. CDR3 in amino acids: CASGLEPSATDTQYF. In DNA, the CDR3 is TGTGCTAGTGGTTTGGAACCTAGCGCCACAGATACGCAGTATTTT.